This passage covers 8 T cell receptor beta chains from one sample sequenced in a study of beta chain features in type 1 diabetes. Study-wide results and limits: When Type 1 diabetes patients were examined, their TCRB CDR3s proved moderately but significantly shorter in all four CD4+ subsets.

The study reverse transcribed the entire isolated RNA, so it sequenced expressed TCRB transcripts. Only in-frame clones appear in the TCRdb table, and some are missing; sequencing was by immunoSEQ multiplex PCR. The sample yields hundreds of thousands of clones, over 13% seen once. These receptors' antigens are unknown. The source material was naive CD4+ T cells from blood. The source of these receptors is a man younger than 35 with type 1 diabetes.

The V gene is TRBV27, the J gene TRBJ2-3; unclear D gene. V lost 8 bases to trimming and J lost 4 bases, with 7 bases between them. This CDR3 region has 11 residues. Looked up from germline, CDR1 is MNHEY and CDR2 is SMNVEV (reference sequence). CDR3 sequence: CASRRADTQYF. In DNA form, the CDR3 reads TGTGCCAGCCGACGGGCAGATACGCAGTATTTT.

J is TRBJ1-1 and V is TRBV6-5; no clear D. Germline CDR1 and CDR2: MNHEY and SVGAGI. V was pared by 6 bases and J by 1 base, with 9 bases between. The CDR3 loop spans 13 amino acids. In DNA form, the CDR3 reads TGTGCCAGCAGCCGCGGGCCGAACACTGAAGCTTTCTTT. Amino acid sequence: CASSRGPNTEAFF.

The sample holds a few counts of this clone. V usage is TRBV4-3 and J usage is TRBJ1-3, with a weak D call TRBD1 (6 bases). Germline CDR1 and CDR2: LGHNA and YSLEER. CDR3 size: 17 residues. The V end lost 1 base, the J end lost 2 bases, and 15 bases lay between the germline ends. CDR3 nucleotides: TGCGCCAGCAGCCAAGGGGCCGGGGGCAAAGCTGGAAACACCATATATTTT. Residues: CASSQGAGGKAGNTIYF.

The V call is TRBV2, the J call TRBJ1-2; a possible D gene is TRBD1 (5 bases). The CDR3 has 15 residues. The V gene lost 7 bases and the J gene lost 7 bases, with 22 bases spanning the gap. In germline, CDR1 is SNHLY, CDR2 FYNNEI. CDR3 protein: CASNDYPSGTGGYTF. The CDR3 DNA reads TGTGCCAGCAACGACTATCCCTCCGGGACGGGTGGCTACACCTTC.

The V gene is TRBV30, the J gene TRBJ2-3, with D perhaps assigned TRBD1 or TRBD2 (5 bases each). The CDR3 sequence is 12 residues long. The V gene's germline CDR1 is GTSNPN and CDR2 SVGIG (reference sequence). The V and J ends lost 1 base and 4 bases respectively, with 6 bases between them. The CDR3 DNA sequence: TGTGCCTGGAGTGGGGGGTCAGATACGCAGTATTTT. Translating it yields CAWSGGSDTQYF. Full variable domain (rest looked up from reference TRBV30 and TRBJ2-3): SQTIHQWPATLVQPVGSPLSLECTVEGTSNPNLYWYRQAAGRGLQLLFYSVGIGQISSEVPQNLSASRPQDRQFILSSKKLLLSDSGFYLCAWSGGSDTQYFGPGTRLTVL.

The chain combines TRBV16 with TRBJ1-1; no definite D call. This CDR3 has 14 residues. Germline lookup yields CDR1 KGHSY and CDR2 FQNENV. With 0 bases removed from V and 1 base from J, the gap between germline ends came to 6 bases. The CDR3 sequence is CASSQSLRNTEAFF. DNA for the CDR3: TGTGCCAGCAGCCAATCGCTGAGGAACACTGAAGCTTTCTTT.

This clone was observed a few times. V is TRBV2 and J is TRBJ1-5; D remains ambiguous. CDR3 length: 12 amino acids. CDR1 and CDR2 (germline): SNHLY, FYNNEI. Trimming left V 6 bases short and J 4 bases short, with 7 bases between. CDR3 in DNA: TGTGCCAGCAGCCCTTCGAATCAGCCCCAGCATTTT. It is translated as CASSPSNQPQHF.

A note on this clone: Distinct nucleotide sequences in the sample also encode this CDR3. The rearrangement joins TRBV9 to TRBJ2-3; D is possibly TRBD2 (6 bases). The length of the CDR3 is 12 residues. Germline CDR1 and CDR2: SGDLS and YYNGEE. Trimming left V 0 bases short and J 8 bases short, with 7 bases between. The CDR3 DNA is TGTGCCAGCAGCGTAGGGGGAGGTACGCAGTATTTT. Translation gives CASSVGGGTQYF. Full variable domain (missing parts from reference TRBV9 and TRBJ2-3): DSGVTQTPKHLITATGQRVTLRCSPRSGDLSVYWYQQSLDQGLQFLIQYYNGEERAKGNILERFSAQQFPDLHSELNLSSLELGDSALYFCASSVGGGTQYFGPGTRLTVL.